What follows is one T cell receptor beta chain and its context. The data originate from a study of blood T cell repertoires in COVID-19. Study summary: Acute and convalescent COVID-19 samples came from the United States, Italy and Spain. PBMCs, B-cell-depleted T cells, or T cells were the source of the cDNA or gDNA that made up the material.

Per the original methods: Reference gene primer amplification gave estimated nucleated cell counts. Here immunoSEQ multiplex PCR was the method, and the copy in TCRdb shows in-frame clones only, minus some. The V and J calls and clone size come from that table; D and trimming were worked out from the DNA. The sample gives around 260,000 clones, 80% to 90% of which show up once; around 3.9% is in the top ten. The V segment lost 4 bases and the J segment 7 bases; nucleotides outside the gene matches: 9. The CDR3 covers 16 residues. CDR1 and CDR2 from the germline V gene are SEHNR and FQNEAQ (reference sequence). Recruits, aged about 18 to 90 years, lived in approximately 26 US areas.

The receptor's source is a man aged 25-40 years with acute COVID-19. The chain employs TRBV7-9 and TRBJ2-3, with TRBD1 identical over 12 bases. Sequencing input: PBMCs or T cells enriched from blood (not recorded which). The CDR3 is CASSSAGTGGGNTQYF. DNA for the CDR3: TGTGCCAGCAGCTCGGCGGGGACAGGGGGCGGAAATACGCAGTATTTT. The complete variable domain, with remaining parts taken from reference TRBV7-9 and TRBJ2-3, reads DTGVSQNPRHKITKRGQNVTFRCDPISEHNRLYWYRQTLGQGPEFLTYFQNEAQLEKSRLLSDRFSAERPKGSFSTLEIQRTEQGDSAMYLCASSSAGTGGGNTQYFGPGTRLTVL.